The rows below give T cell receptor beta chains drawn from one sample of a study of spatial heterogeneity in lung cancer. TCRdb re-called the 5' RACE reads with MiXCR, one entry per CDR3 protein. The top ten hold roughly 10% of the sample, which has about 4,700 distinct CDR3 sequences, approximately 22% seen once. The sequencing used lung tumor tissue, collected at surgery. These receptors came from a male donor with early-stage non-small cell lung cancer. Both conserved end residues are trimmed from each CDR3.

v_call: TRBV9
j_call: TRBJ2-3
cdr3_length: 13
cdr3_aa: ASSVARYFTDTQY

v_call: TRBV9
j_call: TRBJ2-3
cdr3_length: 11
cdr3_aa: ASSGGPTDTQY

v_call: TRBV29-1
j_call: TRBJ2-1
cdr3_length: 12
cdr3_aa: SVTRDRVGDEQF

v_call: TRBV7-8
j_call: TRBJ2-1
cdr3_length: 12
cdr3_aa: ASSRGQAWDEQF

v_call: TRBV12-3/TRBV12-4
j_call: TRBJ1-1
cdr3_length: 14
cdr3_aa: ASSDRQAILNTEAF

v_call: TRBV20-1
j_call: TRBJ2-2
cdr3_length: 13
cdr3_aa: RFAVGRENTGELF

v_call: TRBV2
j_call: TRBJ1-5
cdr3_length: 12
cdr3_aa: ASSEGQGAQPQH

v_call: TRBV6-1
j_call: TRBJ2-3
cdr3_length: 13
cdr3_aa: ASSEEGGGTDTQY

v_call: TRBV5-4
j_call: TRBJ1-6
cdr3_length: 11
cdr3_aa: ASSLTQNSPLH

v_call: TRBV4-1
j_call: TRBJ2-1
cdr3_length: 7
cdr3_aa: ASSPDWD

v_call: TRBV7-2
j_call: TRBJ1-3
cdr3_length: 12
cdr3_aa: ASSSPKGENTIY

v_call: TRBV6-5
j_call: TRBJ2-2
cdr3_length: 16
cdr3_aa: ASSYRPQAWENTGELF

v_call: TRBV27
j_call: TRBJ1-2
cdr3_length: 13
cdr3_aa: ASSSIGQFPYGYT

v_call: TRBV2
j_call: TRBJ2-1
cdr3_length: 11
cdr3_aa: ASMLGSYNEQF

v_call: TRBV12-3/TRBV12-4
j_call: TRBJ2-5
cdr3_length: 12
cdr3_aa: ASSFLLTRETQY

v_call: TRBV7-6
j_call: TRBJ2-1
cdr3_length: 13
cdr3_aa: ASSLSGSSYNEQF

v_call: TRBV20-1
j_call: TRBJ1-2
cdr3_length: 11
cdr3_aa: SANRGLNYGYT

v_call: TRBV7-2
j_call: TRBJ1-1
cdr3_length: 12
cdr3_aa: ASRNRDRGTEAF

v_call: TRBV20-1
j_call: TRBJ1-2
cdr3_length: 13
cdr3_aa: SAPKRRSGGYGYT

v_call: TRBV19
j_call: TRBJ2-1
cdr3_length: 15
cdr3_aa: ASSIGGGTTSYNEQF

v_call: TRBV6-6
j_call: TRBJ2-3
cdr3_length: 10
cdr3_aa: ASRQFTDTQY

v_call: TRBV7-7
j_call: TRBJ2-5
cdr3_length: 13
cdr3_aa: ASSLAGPRAETQY

v_call: TRBV7-7
j_call: TRBJ2-5
cdr3_length: 12
cdr3_aa: ASSPNRIRETQY

v_call: TRBV18
j_call: TRBJ2-4
cdr3_length: 13
cdr3_aa: ASSPPPTGGHIQY

v_call: TRBV23-1
j_call: TRBJ2-1
cdr3_length: 15
cdr3_aa: ASSQSFRTSGNNEQF

v_call: TRBV29-1
j_call: TRBJ2-3
cdr3_length: 10
cdr3_aa: SVADGTDTQY

v_call: TRBV24-1
j_call: TRBJ2-3
cdr3_length: 13
cdr3_aa: ATSEESGGTDTQY

v_call: TRBV27
j_call: TRBJ2-3
cdr3_length: 11
cdr3_aa: ASSQPSTDTQY

v_call: TRBV7-2
j_call: TRBJ2-1
cdr3_length: 10
cdr3_aa: ASSLDWDEQF

v_call: TRBV7-4
j_call: TRBJ2-3
cdr3_length: 15
cdr3_aa: ASSLTPAGPSTDTQY

v_call: TRBV28
j_call: TRBJ1-2
cdr3_length: 10
cdr3_aa: ASSFTNYDYT

v_call: TRBV4-3
j_call: TRBJ2-3
cdr3_length: 18
cdr3_aa: ASSQEGSGVMAGATDTQY

v_call: TRBV6-2/TRBV6-3
j_call: TRBJ2-2
cdr3_length: 8
cdr3_aa: ASRDGELF

v_call: TRBV18
j_call: TRBJ1-4
cdr3_length: 13
cdr3_aa: ASSPSAATNEKLF

v_call: TRBV12-3/TRBV12-4
j_call: TRBJ2-3
cdr3_length: 10
cdr3_aa: ASSPDLGTQY

v_call: TRBV7-2
j_call: TRBJ2-7
cdr3_length: 13
cdr3_aa: ASRFAGTSSYEQY

v_call: TRBV27
j_call: TRBJ2-1
cdr3_length: 13
cdr3_aa: ASSLYRAQGDEQF

v_call: TRBV3-1
j_call: TRBJ2-7
cdr3_length: 12
cdr3_aa: ASSLTGTAYEQY

v_call: TRBV9
j_call: TRBJ2-7
cdr3_length: 17
cdr3_aa: ASSVGPWKGREATYEQY

v_call: TRBV7-2
j_call: TRBJ2-1
cdr3_length: 13
cdr3_aa: ASSRTGTGYNEQF

v_call: TRBV12-3/TRBV12-4
j_call: TRBJ2-7
cdr3_length: 9
cdr3_aa: ASSFGPEQY